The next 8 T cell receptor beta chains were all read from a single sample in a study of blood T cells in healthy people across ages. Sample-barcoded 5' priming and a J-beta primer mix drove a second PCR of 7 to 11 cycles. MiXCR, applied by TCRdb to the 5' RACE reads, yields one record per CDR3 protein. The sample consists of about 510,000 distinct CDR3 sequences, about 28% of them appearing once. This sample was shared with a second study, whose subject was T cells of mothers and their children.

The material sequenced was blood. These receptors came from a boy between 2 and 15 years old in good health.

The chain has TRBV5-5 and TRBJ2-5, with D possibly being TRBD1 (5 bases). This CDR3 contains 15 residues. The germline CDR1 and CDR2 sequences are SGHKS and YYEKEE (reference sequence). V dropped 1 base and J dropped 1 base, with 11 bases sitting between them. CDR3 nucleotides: TGTGCCAGCAGCTTGTTCCCCCAGGGCCAAGAGACCCAGTACTTC. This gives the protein CASSLFPQGQETQYF.

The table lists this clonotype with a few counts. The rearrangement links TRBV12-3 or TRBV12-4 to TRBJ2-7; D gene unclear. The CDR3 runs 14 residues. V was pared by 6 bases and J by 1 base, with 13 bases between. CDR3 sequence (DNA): TGTGCCAGCAGCCGTAATCCATCTTCCTACGAGCAGTACTTC. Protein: CASSRNPSSYEQYF.

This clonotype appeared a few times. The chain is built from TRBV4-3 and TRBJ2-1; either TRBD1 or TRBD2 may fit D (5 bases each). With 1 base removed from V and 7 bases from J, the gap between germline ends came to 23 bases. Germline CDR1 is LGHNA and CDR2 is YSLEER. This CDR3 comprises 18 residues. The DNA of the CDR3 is TGCGCCAGCAGCCAAGGAGCACGAATTGGCAGGGAGATTAATGAGCAGTTCTTC. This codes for CASSQGARIGREINEQFF.

CDR3 sequence (DNA): TGTGCCAGCAGCGCAGAGGCAGCTGAAAAACTGTTTTTT. Encoded protein: CASSAEAAEKLFF. V usage is TRBV7-9 and J usage is TRBJ1-4; D remains unclear. Germline-derived CDR1 and CDR2 are SEHNR and FQNEAQ (reference sequence). Trimming left V 5 bases short and J 7 bases short, with 11 bases between. This CDR3 spans 13 amino acids.

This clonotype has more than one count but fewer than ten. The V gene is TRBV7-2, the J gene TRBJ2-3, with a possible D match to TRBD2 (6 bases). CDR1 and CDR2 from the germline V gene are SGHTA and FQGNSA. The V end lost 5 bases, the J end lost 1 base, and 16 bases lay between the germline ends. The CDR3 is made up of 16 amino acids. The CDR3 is CASSLIPLAGTDTQYF. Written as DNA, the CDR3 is TGTGCCAGCAGCCTCATCCCCTTAGCGGGCACAGATACGCAGTATTTT.

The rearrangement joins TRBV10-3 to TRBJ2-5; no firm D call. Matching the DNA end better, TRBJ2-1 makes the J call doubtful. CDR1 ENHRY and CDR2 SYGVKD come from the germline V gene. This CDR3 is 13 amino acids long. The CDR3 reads CAIRGGASSEQFF. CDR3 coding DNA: TGTGCCATCAGAGGCGGCGCGTCGAGTGAGCAGTTCTTC.

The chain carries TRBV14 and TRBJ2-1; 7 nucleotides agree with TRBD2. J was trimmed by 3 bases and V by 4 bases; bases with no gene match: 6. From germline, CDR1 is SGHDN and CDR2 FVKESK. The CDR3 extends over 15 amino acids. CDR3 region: CASSLRAGIYNEQFF. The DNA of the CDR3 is TGTGCCAGCAGCCTCCGAGCGGGGATCTACAATGAGCAGTTCTTC.

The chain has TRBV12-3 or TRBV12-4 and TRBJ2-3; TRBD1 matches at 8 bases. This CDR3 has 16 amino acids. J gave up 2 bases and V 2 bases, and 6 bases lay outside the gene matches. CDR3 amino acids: CASSLRAGGFTDTQYF. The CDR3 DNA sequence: TGTGCCAGCAGTTTAAGGGCAGGGGGCTTCACAGATACGCAGTATTTT.